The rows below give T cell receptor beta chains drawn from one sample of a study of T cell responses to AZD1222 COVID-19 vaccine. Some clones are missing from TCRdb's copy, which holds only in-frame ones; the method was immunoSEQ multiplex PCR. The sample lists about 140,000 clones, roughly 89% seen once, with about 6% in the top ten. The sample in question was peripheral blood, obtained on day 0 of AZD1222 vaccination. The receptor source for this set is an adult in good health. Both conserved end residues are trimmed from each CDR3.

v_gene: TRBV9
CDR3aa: ASSLGTGRNSPLH

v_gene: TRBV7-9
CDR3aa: ASSLSEGWPPREQF

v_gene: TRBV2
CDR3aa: ASSDWWERNEQF

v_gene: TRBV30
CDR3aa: ACHAGRISEQY

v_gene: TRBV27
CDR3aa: ASTNPVRGPYEQY

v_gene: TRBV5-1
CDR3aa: ASTPSLAGGRNEQF

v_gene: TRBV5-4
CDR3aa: ASSLSGTHRRNTEAF

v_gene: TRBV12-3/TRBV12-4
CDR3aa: ASCKDRGEQY

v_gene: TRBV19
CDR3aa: ASSFGLNTEAF

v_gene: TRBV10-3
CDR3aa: AISERRLADVNEQF

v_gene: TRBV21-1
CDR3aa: ANRGQEDTEAF

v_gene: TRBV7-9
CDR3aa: ASSPEGGRSNQPQH

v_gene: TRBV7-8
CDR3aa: ASRTVPGANVLT

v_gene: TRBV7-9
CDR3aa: ASSSSGDLYGYT

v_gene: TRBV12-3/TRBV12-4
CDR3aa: ASSLDNYGYT

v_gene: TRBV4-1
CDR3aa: ASSQEPGLGYGYT

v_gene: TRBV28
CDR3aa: AGQRGTEAF

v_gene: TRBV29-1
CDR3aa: SVETREIYNEQF

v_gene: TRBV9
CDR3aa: ASSARQGDEQY

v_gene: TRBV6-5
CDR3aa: ASSYSKNQPQH

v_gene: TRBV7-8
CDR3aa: ASSLGGGPGMEAF

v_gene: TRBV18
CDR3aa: ASGVYNEQF

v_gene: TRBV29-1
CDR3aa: SVEDRGTEGYEQY

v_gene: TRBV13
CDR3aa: ASSQGTGKGSNQPQH

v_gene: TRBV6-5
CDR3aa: ASSYGRYQPQH